This T cell receptor (beta chain) appears in the sequencing data of a study of blood T cell repertoires in COVID-19. Study information: Samples of COVID-19 (acute and convalescent) were obtained from the United States, Italy and Spain. Sources were T cells, B-cell-depleted T cells, or PBMCs; the material itself was cDNA or gDNA.

Per the original data handling: For nucleated cells, counts were estimated from reference gene primer amplification. Clones were sequenced by immunoSEQ multiplex PCR, and TCRdb holds only the in-frame ones, with some missing. V and J calls plus clone size are reproduced from that table; the DNA served to infer D and trimming. The table has 180,000 or so clones, 81% seen once. Enrolment of Seattle patients took place during active infection, and they were followed longitudinally. Per germline, CDR1 MNHEY and CDR2 SVGEGT. The CDR3 has 16 amino acids. Trimming left V 4 bases short and J 4 bases short, with 19 bases between. This clone was seen just once.

The sequence derives from a woman in her thirties or forties with COVID-19, enrolled during active disease. This chain links TRBV6-2 or TRBV6-3 with TRBJ1-1; D remains ambiguous. Sequencing was carried out using peripheral blood. In DNA, the CDR3 is TGTGCCAGCAGTTTACGGGCGGGCCTCTTGCCCACTGAAGCTTTCTTT. Residues: CASSLRAGLLPTEAFF.